The TCR beta chain under discussion was sequenced for a study of control samples from healthy donors and cancer patients. Repertoires were generated with immunoSEQ multiplex PCR, while TCRdb's copy carries only in-frame clones and drops some. The sample consists of about 170,000 clones, 70% to 90% of them appearing once. Germline values: CDR1 SQVTM, CDR2 ANQGSEA. The CDR3 is 14 amino acids. The ends lost 4 bases at V and 5 bases at J; junction bases unmatched: 10. This clone occurred once. The chain employs TRBV29-1 and TRBJ2-5; the match to TRBD1 covers 7 bases. The origin of this receptor is a man aged 25 to 40 in good health. Material for sequencing was blood. The CDR3 DNA reads TGCAGCGTTGGGCATGGAGGACAGGTGGAGACCCAGTACTTC. Its protein is CSVGHGGQVETQYF.